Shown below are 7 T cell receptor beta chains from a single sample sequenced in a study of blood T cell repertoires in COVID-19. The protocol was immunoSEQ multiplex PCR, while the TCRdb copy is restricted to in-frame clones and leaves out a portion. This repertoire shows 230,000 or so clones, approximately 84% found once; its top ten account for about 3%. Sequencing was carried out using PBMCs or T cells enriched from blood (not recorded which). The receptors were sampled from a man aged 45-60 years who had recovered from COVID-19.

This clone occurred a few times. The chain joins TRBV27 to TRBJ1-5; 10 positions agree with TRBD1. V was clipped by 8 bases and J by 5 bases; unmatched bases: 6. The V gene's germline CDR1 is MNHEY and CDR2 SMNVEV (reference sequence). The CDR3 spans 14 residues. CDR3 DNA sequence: TGTGCCAGCGCGGGACAGGGGATTGATCAGCCCCAGCATTTT. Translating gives CASAGQGIDQPQHF.

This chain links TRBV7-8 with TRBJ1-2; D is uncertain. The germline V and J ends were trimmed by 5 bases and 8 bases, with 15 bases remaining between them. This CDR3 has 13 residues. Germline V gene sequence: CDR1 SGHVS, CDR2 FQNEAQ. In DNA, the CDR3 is TGTGCCAGCAGCATCCTTGGGCAGCCGGGCTACACCTTC. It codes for CASSILGQPGYTF.

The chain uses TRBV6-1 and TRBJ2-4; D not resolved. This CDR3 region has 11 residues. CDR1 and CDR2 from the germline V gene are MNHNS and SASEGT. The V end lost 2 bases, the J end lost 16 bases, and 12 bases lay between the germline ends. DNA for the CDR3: TGTGCCAGCAGTGAAATATGGCCCGCTTACTTC. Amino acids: CASSEIWPAYF.

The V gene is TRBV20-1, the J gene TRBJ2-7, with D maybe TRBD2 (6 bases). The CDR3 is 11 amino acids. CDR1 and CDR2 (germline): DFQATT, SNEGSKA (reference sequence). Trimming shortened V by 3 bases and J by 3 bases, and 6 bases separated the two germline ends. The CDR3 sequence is CSASGGYEQYF. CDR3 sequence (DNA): TGCAGTGCTAGCGGGGGCTACGAGCAGTACTTC.

CDR3 coding DNA: TGTGCCAGCAGTTACCGGGTCGGACAGGGGGCGGAAAAACTGTTTTTT. Its translation is CASSYRVGQGAEKLFF. V gene TRBV6-5 combines with J gene TRBJ1-4; 11 bases are a match to TRBD1. J gave up 8 bases and V 2 bases, and 7 bases lay outside the gene matches. Germline V gene data show CDR1 as MNHEY and CDR2 as SVGAGI. This CDR3 has 16 residues.

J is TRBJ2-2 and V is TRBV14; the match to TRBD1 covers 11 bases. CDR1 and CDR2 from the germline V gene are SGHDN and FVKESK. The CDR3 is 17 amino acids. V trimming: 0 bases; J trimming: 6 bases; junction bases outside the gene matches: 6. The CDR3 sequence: CASSQDPDRGRPGELFF. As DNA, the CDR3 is TGTGCCAGCAGCCAAGACCCGGACAGGGGGCGCCCCGGGGAGCTGTTTTTT.

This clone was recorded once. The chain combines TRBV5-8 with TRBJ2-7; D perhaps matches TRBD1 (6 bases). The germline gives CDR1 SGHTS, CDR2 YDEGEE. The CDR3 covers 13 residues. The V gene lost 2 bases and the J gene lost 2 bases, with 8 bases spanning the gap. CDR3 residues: CASSFRDTYEQYF. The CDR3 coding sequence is TGTGCCAGCAGCTTCCGGGACACCTACGAGCAGTACTTC.